This is a list of T cell receptor beta chains from one sample in a study of stem cell transplantation in POMP-related autoinflammatory disease. Here immunoSEQ multiplex PCR was the method, and the copy in TCRdb shows in-frame clones only, minus some. The repertoire includes tens of thousands of clones, roughly 88% of them detected once, and 0.5% to 0.85% sits in the top ten. The source was CD4+ T cells from PBMCs, collected after stem cell transplantation. The receptors derive from a human patient with POMP-related autoinflammation and immune dysregulation (PRAID). Some T cells may have originated in the graft donor. CDR3s leave out the opening cysteine and the closing phenylalanine or tryptophan. Fields, in order: V gene, CDR3 protein.

v_call: TRBV5-4; cdr3_aa: ASSPNRAPPLH
v_call: TRBV5-1; cdr3_aa: ASSSAAAQETQY
v_call: TRBV3-1/TRBV3-2; cdr3_aa: ASSPDRETGNTIY
v_call: TRBV3-1/TRBV3-2; cdr3_aa: ASSPRLAGAQETQY
v_call: TRBV5-1; cdr3_aa: ASSLGVGTGYNEQF
v_call: TRBV14; cdr3_aa: ASSPGTSGRGTQY
v_call: TRBV5-1; cdr3_aa: ASSLVGGGAPDTQY
v_call: TRBV28; cdr3_aa: ASSISGEQETQY
v_call: TRBV15; cdr3_aa: ATSRSSGPYNEQF
v_call: TRBV7-3; cdr3_aa: ASSLDSSTDTQY
v_call: TRBV5-4; cdr3_aa: ASSLDQISYEQY
v_call: TRBV19; cdr3_aa: ASSIVGWDLAKNIQY
v_call: TRBV4-2; cdr3_aa: ASSRLGLADGSYEQY
v_call: TRBV3-1/TRBV3-2; cdr3_aa: ASSQQGHGNSPLH
v_call: TRBV5-1; cdr3_aa: ASSSWPQGALNTEAF
v_call: TRBV2; cdr3_aa: ASSAGLREGNQPQH
v_call: TRBV18; cdr3_aa: ASSPELAKDEQF
v_call: TRBV3-1/TRBV3-2; cdr3_aa: ASSYRADQETQY
v_call: TRBV5-4; cdr3_aa: ASSPGTSRTKNIQY
v_call: TRBV11-3; cdr3_aa: ASSLGRTDSPLH
v_call: TRBV3-1/TRBV3-2; cdr3_aa: ASSLDREQPQH
v_call: TRBV11-2; cdr3_aa: ASSLQRTNTGELF
v_call: TRBV4-1; cdr3_aa: ASSPGGGVAKNIQY
v_call: TRBV10-1; cdr3_aa: ASSTRRQGGYT
v_call: TRBV24-1; cdr3_aa: ATSDLGGAEAF
v_call: TRBV3-1/TRBV3-2; cdr3_aa: ASSQVGDREETQY
v_call: TRBV6-1; cdr3_aa: ASSEPGTNEKLF
v_call: TRBV15; cdr3_aa: ATSRGNRGLTDTQY
v_call: TRBV18; cdr3_aa: ASSPASRADTQY
v_call: TRBV28; cdr3_aa: ASRPGTYSNQPQH
v_call: TRBV28; cdr3_aa: ASISRDSYEQY
v_call: TRBV4-2; cdr3_aa: ASSQDQETGFKNIQY
v_call: TRBV7-3; cdr3_aa: ASSQNAGTRDGYT
v_call: TRBV28; cdr3_aa: ASSLFTRSNQPQH
v_call: TRBV5-1; cdr3_aa: ASSPGGAYEQY
v_call: TRBV18; cdr3_aa: ASSPRSHRGDDTQY
v_call: TRBV19; cdr3_aa: ASSIRGDSLSYSYEQY
v_call: TRBV5-6; cdr3_aa: ASSLPGGDEQF
v_call: TRBV27; cdr3_aa: ASSFLTAGRGSAYEQY
v_call: TRBV29-1; cdr3_aa: SVGLQLTMSSQF
v_call: TRBV2; cdr3_aa: ASSETISNQPQH
v_call: TRBV11-2; cdr3_aa: ASSLQILYNEQF
v_call: TRBV20-1; cdr3_aa: SARDGETQY
v_call: TRBV3-1/TRBV3-2; cdr3_aa: ASSQDPYVRGLIDTQY
v_call: TRBV5-4; cdr3_aa: ASSSAWGGGTEAF